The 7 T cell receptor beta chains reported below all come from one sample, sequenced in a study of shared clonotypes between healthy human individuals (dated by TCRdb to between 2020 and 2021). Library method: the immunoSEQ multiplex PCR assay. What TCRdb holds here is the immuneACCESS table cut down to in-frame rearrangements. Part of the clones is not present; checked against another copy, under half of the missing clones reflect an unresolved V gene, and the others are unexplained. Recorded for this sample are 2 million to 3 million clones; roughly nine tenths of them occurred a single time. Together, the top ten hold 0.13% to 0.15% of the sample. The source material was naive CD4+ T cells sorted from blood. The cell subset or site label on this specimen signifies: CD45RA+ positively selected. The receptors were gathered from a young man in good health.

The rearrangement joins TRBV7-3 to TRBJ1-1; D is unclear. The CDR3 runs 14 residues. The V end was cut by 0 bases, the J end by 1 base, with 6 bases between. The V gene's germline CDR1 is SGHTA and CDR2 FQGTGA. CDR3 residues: CASSLTGPNTEAFF. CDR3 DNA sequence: TGTGCCAGCAGCTTAACGGGTCCGAACACTGAAGCTTTCTTT.

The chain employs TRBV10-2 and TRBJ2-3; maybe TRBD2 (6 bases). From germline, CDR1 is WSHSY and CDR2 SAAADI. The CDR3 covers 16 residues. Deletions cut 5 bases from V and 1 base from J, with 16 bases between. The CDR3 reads CASSSSVAARTDTQYF. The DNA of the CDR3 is TGCGCCAGCAGTTCGTCAGTAGCGGCCCGCACAGATACGCAGTATTTT.

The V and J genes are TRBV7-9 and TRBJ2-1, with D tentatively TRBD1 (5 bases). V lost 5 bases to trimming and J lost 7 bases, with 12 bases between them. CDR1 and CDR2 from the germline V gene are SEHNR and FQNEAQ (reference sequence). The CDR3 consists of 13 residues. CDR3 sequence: CASSPRARNEQFF. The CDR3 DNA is TGTGCCAGCAGCCCCAGGGCTAGAAATGAGCAGTTCTTC.

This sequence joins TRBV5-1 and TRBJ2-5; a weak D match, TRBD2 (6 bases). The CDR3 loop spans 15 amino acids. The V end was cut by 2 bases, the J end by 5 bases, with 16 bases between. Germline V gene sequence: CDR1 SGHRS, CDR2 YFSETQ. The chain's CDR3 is CASSFGPGGVETQYF. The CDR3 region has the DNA TGCGCCAGCAGCTTTGGGCCAGGCGGGGTTGAGACCCAGTACTTC. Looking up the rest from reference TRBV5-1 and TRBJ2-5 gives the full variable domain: KAGVTQTPRYLIKTRGQQVTLSCSPISGHRSVSWYQQTPGQGLQFLFEYFSETQRNKGNFPGRFSGRQFSNSRSEMNVSTLELGDSALYLCASSFGPGGVETQYFGPGTRLLVL.

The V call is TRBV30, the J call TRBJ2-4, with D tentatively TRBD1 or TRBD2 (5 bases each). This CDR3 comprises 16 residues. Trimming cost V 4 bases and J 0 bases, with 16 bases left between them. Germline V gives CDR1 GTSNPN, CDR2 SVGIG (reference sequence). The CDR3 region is CAWTPPDGTAKNIQYF. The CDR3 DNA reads TGTGCCTGGACCCCTCCCGACGGGACAGCCAAAAACATTCAGTACTTC.

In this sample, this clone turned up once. The CDR3 region has the DNA TGTGCCAGCAGTGAAGGTGACTCCTACGAGCAGTACTTC. As protein: CASSEGDSYEQYF. The chain links TRBV6-1 to TRBJ2-7; D remains ambiguous. Trimming pared 1 base from V and 0 bases from J, leaving 4 bases between. The CDR3 length is 13 residues. Per germline, CDR1 MNHNS and CDR2 SASEGT.

In DNA form, the CDR3 reads TGTGCCAGCTCACAAAGAGCGGGGGAGGAGACCCAGTACTTC. It specifies CASSQRAGEETQYF. This chain connects TRBV18 to TRBJ2-5; 8 nucleotides line up with TRBD2. CDR3 length equals 14 residues. Germline CDR1 and CDR2: KGHSH and LQKENI. The V gene end was trimmed by 4 bases and the J gene end by 5 bases; junction bases not matched to a gene: 6.